This TCR beta chain was sequenced for a study of T-cell memory formation after mild COVID-19. The wider study: TCR clusters were mostly donor specific.

The CDR3 covers 14 residues. Germline V lookup: CDR1 SGHVS, CDR2 FNYEAQ. The V end lost 5 bases, the J end lost 2 bases, and 12 bases lay between the germline ends. TCRdb fed the 5' RACE reads into MiXCR, producing one record per CDR3 protein. The repertoire holds roughly 260,000 distinct CDR3 sequences, with about a sixth as singletons. The sample holds many counts of this clonotype. Its antigen remains unknown. The study, taken as a whole, reports: Nothing showed for sure that second-wave clones peaking on day 37 were SARS-CoV-2 specific. Balance between CD4 and CD8 was seen in clones contracting day 15 to 85, and a CD4+ lean was seen in later expanders. Prior to infection, memory already included some responding clones, suggesting cross-reactive memory joined.

The chain uses TRBV7-6 and TRBJ1-1; maybe TRBD1 (6 bases). Sequencing was performed on PBMCs or a T cell subset sorted from them (not recorded which). The clonotype originates from a man between 18 and 35 years old who had mild COVID-19 (a few samples of this study predate the infection). Cell type and time point are not known. The CDR3 here is CASSARDINTEAFF. The CDR3 nucleotides read TGTGCCAGCAGCGCACGGGACATAAACACTGAAGCTTTCTTT.